The 3 T cell receptor beta chains in this list originate from one sample, sequenced in a study of blood T cell repertoires in COVID-19. The data were produced by immunoSEQ multiplex PCR, yet TCRdb's version contains in-frame clones alone and is incomplete. The top ten clones hold 0.6% to 0.9% of a sample with about 200,000 clones, 86% of them seen once. Sequences were obtained from peripheral blood. The receptors originated from a woman aged 65 to 85 with acute or convalescent COVID-19.

The rearrangement uses TRBV19 and TRBJ1-1; tentatively, D is TRBD1 (5 bases). V lost 5 bases, J lost 8 bases, and 12 bases lay in between. The V gene's germline CDR1 is LNHDA and CDR2 SQIVND (reference sequence). This CDR3 has 12 amino acids. CDR3 sequence reads: CASSGGTREAFF. The CDR3 nucleotides read TGTGCCAGTAGTGGGGGGACCCGAGAAGCTTTCTTT.

This chain links TRBV28 with TRBJ2-7; D might be TRBD2 (5 bases). This CDR3 is built from 14 residues. V lost 8 bases and J lost 3, with 17 bases in between. Germline V CDR1 and CDR2: MDHEN, SYDVKM. Written as DNA, the CDR3 is TGTGCCAGCGGGATTAGTAGCGCTCTCTACGAGCAGTACTTC. It translates to CASGISSALYEQYF. Using reference TRBV28 and TRBJ2-7 for the parts outside the CDR3, the full variable domain is DVKVTQSSRYLVKRTGEKVFLECVQDMDHENMFWYRQDPGLGLRLIYFSYDVKMKEKGDIPEGYSVSREKKERFSLILESASTNQTSMYLCASGISSALYEQYFGPGTRLTVT.

The chain has TRBV24-1 and TRBJ2-3, with 7 bases fitting TRBD2. After removal of 10 bases from V and 0 bases from J, the junction contained 6 bases not matched to a gene. Germline CDR1 KGHDR, CDR2 SFDVKD. This CDR3 comprises 14 residues. The CDR3, as DNA: TGTGCCACTATGGGGGGGTTGAGCACAGATACGCAGTATTTT. Its translation is CATMGGLSTDTQYF.